The 3 T cell receptor beta chains reported below all come from one sample, sequenced in a study of blood T cell repertoires in COVID-19 (dated by TCRdb to the early 2020s). Libraries were constructed by the immunoSEQ multiplex PCR assay. The source is immuneACCESS, and TCRdb retained only in-frame sequences with V and J called. Part of the clones is not carried over; for the studies checked, unresolved V genes explain less than half of this, and the remainder is unexplained. Across this sample there are 65,000 to 80,000 clones, with roughly 89% seen only once. The top ten clonotypes cover about 6.1% of the sample. The sequenced sample was peripheral blood. These receptors all stem from a human donor in a cohort sampled during active COVID-19.

The genes are TRBV7-2 and TRBJ2-5; D is undetermined. V lost 3 bases and J 5 bases, leaving 10 bases between the germline ends. CDR1 is SGHTA and CDR2 is FQGNSA in the germline V gene. This CDR3 is built from 13 residues. CDR3 residues: CASSFPSPETQYF. Here the CDR3 DNA reads TGTGCCAGCAGCTTTCCGTCCCCCGAGACCCAGTACTTC.

This clone was recorded once. The V and J genes are TRBV5-1 and TRBJ1-3, with TRBD1 matching 11 bases. Germline V CDR1 and CDR2: SGHRS, YFSETQ. The junction had 8 bases not matched to a gene; V was cut back by 0 bases and J by 0 bases. This CDR3 is built from 19 residues. The CDR3 reads CASSLAGTGGACSGNTIYF. CDR3 DNA sequence: TGCGCCAGCAGCTTGGCCGGGACAGGGGGAGCCTGCTCTGGAAACACCATATATTTT.

This clone was observed a single time. The V gene is TRBV5-4, the J gene TRBJ2-7, with 9 positions matching TRBD2. CDR1 is SGHNT and CDR2 is YYREEE in the germline V gene (reference sequence). The V and J ends lost 4 bases and 3 bases, in that order; junction bases with no gene match: 11. The CDR3 is made up of 16 amino acids. The DNA for the CDR3 is TGTGCCAGCAGCGTTTCCGGGACTAGCTACTACTACGAGCAGTACTTC. Translating gives CASSVSGTSYYYEQYF.